The clone carrying this T cell receptor (beta chain) was seen a single time. The CDR3 runs 15 residues. The V gene end was trimmed by 3 bases and the J gene end by 2 bases; junction bases not matched to a gene: 6. Per germline, CDR1 SGDLS and CDR2 YYNGEE. The record originates from a study of T-cell memory formation after mild COVID-19. TCRdb passed the 5' RACE reads through MiXCR, listing each CDR3 protein once. The sample contains more than 400,000 distinct CDR3 sequences, roughly 18% of which appear only once. This chain connects TRBV9 to TRBJ1-2, with TRBD1 identical over 8 bases. The sample was PBMCs or a T cell subset sorted from them (not recorded which). This clonotype was sampled from an adult woman who had mild COVID-19 (a few samples of this study predate the infection). Cell type and time point are not known. The CDR3 spells CASSAWTGWNYGYTF. CDR3 sequence (DNA): TGTGCCAGCAGCGCTTGGACAGGGTGGAACTATGGCTACACCTTC. The full variable domain, completed using reference TRBV9 and TRBJ1-2, is DSGVTQTPKHLITATGQRVTLRCSPRSGDLSVYWYQQSLDQGLQFLIQYYNGEERAKGNILERFSAQQFPDLHSELNLSSLELGDSALYFCASSAWTGWNYGYTFGSGTRLTVV.